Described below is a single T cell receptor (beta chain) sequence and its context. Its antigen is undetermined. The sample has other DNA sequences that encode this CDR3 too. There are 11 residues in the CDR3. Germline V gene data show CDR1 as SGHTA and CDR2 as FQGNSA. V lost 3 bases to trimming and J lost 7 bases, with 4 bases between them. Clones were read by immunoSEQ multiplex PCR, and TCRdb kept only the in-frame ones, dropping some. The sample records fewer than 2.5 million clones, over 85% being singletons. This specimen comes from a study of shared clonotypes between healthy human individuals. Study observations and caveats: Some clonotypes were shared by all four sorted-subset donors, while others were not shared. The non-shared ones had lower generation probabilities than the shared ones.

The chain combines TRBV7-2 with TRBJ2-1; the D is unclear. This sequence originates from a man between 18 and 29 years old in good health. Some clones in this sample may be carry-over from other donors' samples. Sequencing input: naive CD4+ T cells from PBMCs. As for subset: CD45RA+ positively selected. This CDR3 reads CASSFRNEQFF. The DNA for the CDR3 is TGTGCCAGCAGCTTTCGGAATGAGCAGTTCTTC.